The T cell receptor beta chain described here comes from a study of sequential checkpoint blockade in melanoma. Sequenced by immunoSEQ multiplex PCR; TCRdb stores in-frame clones only, minus some. The sample records thousands of clones, over 60% being singletons. Treatment defined: randomized to nivolumab then ipilimumab (arm A) or the reverse (arm B). DNA-damaging chemotherapy had not been given to any patient beforehand. PBMC sorting kept live CD3+CD8+ cells without CD19 or CD56. V dropped 5 bases and J dropped 1 base, with 17 bases sitting between them. This CDR3 comprises 16 residues. Per germline, CDR1 SGHVS and CDR2 FNYEAQ.

The specimen was CD8+ T cells sorted from blood (inferred from file names), collected from a patient given nivolumab and ipilimumab in sequence. The origin of this receptor is a human donor with melanoma. The chain carries TRBV7-6 and TRBJ1-2; the D is unclear. This CDR3 is CASSPEPELGNYGYTF. The CDR3 bases are TGTGCCAGCAGCCCGGAGCCAGAGTTGGGTAACTATGGCTACACCTTC. Variable domain in full (rest from reference TRBV7-6 and TRBJ1-2): GAGVSQSPRYKVTKRGQDVALRCDPISGHVSLYWYRQALGQGPEFLTYFNYEAQQDKSGLPNDRFSAERPEGSISTLTIQRTEQRDSAMYRCASSPEPELGNYGYTFGSGTRLTVV.